The subject of this entry is one TCR beta chain. Only one count was recorded for this clone. What antigen it recognizes has not been identified. The sample holds no much larger clone one base away, and base qualities are not on file. This sample is drawn from a study of cytomegalovirus exposure and HLA in healthy donors (TCRdb year 2017). A note on the overall study: The roughly 670 repertoires of the first cohort and the 120 or so validation repertoires were produced on the same platform, according to a later analysis. A separate validation cohort of approximately 130 different subjects was used in addition to the 666-subject first cohort. The study combined high-throughput TCR immunosequencing, statistical association of individual TCRs with disease status, and machine learning to predict cytomegalovirus infection status. The study aimed to test whether signatures of past pathogen exposure could be identified by cataloging public T cell receptors.

General findings and caveats noted by the study authors: A later analysis lacked HLA typing for the validation cohort, so it scored co-occurrence in that cohort across all 110 or so repertoires. The classifier was reported to diagnose cytomegalovirus status with high specificity and sensitivity in both the original and validation cohorts. The study gave a list of 150 to 200 TCR beta chains associated with cytomegalovirus. It was suggested by the authors that the approach could potentially be generalized to other disease states and immunological phenotypes. Most TCR sequences were seen in very few donors, while some public TCRs were found in many individuals. Of the cluster scores, 85% to 95% were above 0 in a later analysis, which found that TCRs clustered in the first cohort also tended to co-occur in the approximately 120 validation repertoires. In vitro tests confirmed that a few of the cytomegalovirus-associated TCR beta chains recognize cytomegalovirus antigens.

Receptor amplification or capture employed the immunoSEQ multiplex PCR assay. The published analysis was carried out like this. To diagnose cytomegalovirus status from the catalog of TCR beta chain sequences, a statistical classification framework was built. TCRdb re-hosts the immuneACCESS table, in-frame sequences only. Its copies lack some clones; in the studies checked, an unresolved V gene accounts for under half of them, and the cause for the rest is not known. That table furnishes V, J and clone size, whereas the DNA furnished D and trimming. For this sample the table gives 120,000 or so clones, of which roughly 89% were detected only once. In total, the top ten clones hold 1.5% to 2% of the sample. Donors formed part of the validation cohort, which comprised over a hundred subjects and was distinct from the first cohort of 670 or so subjects. Specimen: PBMCs. The TCR sequence derives from a young woman in good health and CMV-seronegative.

Here is the DNA: TGTGCCACCAGCAGAGTTTCTAGCCGGCCCCAGCATTTT. It specifies CATSRVSSRPQHF. Recombination joined TRBV15 with TRBJ1-5; confidence is insufficient to name the D gene. The CDR3, from cysteine to phenylalanine, totals 13 residues. This entry keeps only the CDR3 DNA: 39 bases, framed from base 1. CDR1 is given as LNHNV and CDR2 as YYDKDF, both from the germline V gene (reference sequence). V is cut by 1 base and J by 9 bases, and the space between the germline ends is 10 bases.